This T cell receptor beta chain was captured by sequencing in a study of cytomegalovirus exposure and HLA in healthy donors (dated by TCRdb to 2016 to 2017). In the study overall: In an earlier analysis of 587 of the donors, about 270 Gb of sequence data and 117 million unique TCR beta sequences from some 170 million T cells were reported. About 280 gigabases of sequencing data and approximately 91 million unique TCR sequences made up an early release that covered several hundred HLA-typed donors. The genetic ancestry cluster associated with self-reported Caucasian donors included around 76% of the roughly 400 genotyped donors. The study aimed to test whether cataloging public T cell receptors could reveal signatures of past pathogen exposure. Using immunosequencing, the study profiled T cell repertoires from 666 subjects and related those repertoires to cytomegalovirus serostatus. Besides the first cohort of approximately 710 subjects, a separate validation cohort made up of 120 or so different subjects was used. The study combined high-throughput TCR immunosequencing, statistical association of individual TCRs with disease status, and machine learning to predict cytomegalovirus infection status. A later analysis re-examined previously published TCR beta repertoires from 600 to 700 donors and added high-resolution HLA genotyping to investigate patterns of TCR occurrence. The later analysis used no new phenotypic data to find candidate immune exposures, relying instead on TCR beta sequences and their occurrence across donors. An earlier analysis of approximately 580 of the donors used high-throughput TCR beta sequencing to judge whether each TCR beta V gene segment behaved as functional or pseudogenic. Donor age, sex, ethnicity and CMV serostatus were compiled alongside the repertoire data. A later genetic analysis took genome-wide SNP genotypes for about 55% of the 666 donors and used that subset as a discovery cohort. Every repertoire in the discovery cohort had been generated on one and the same sequencing platform. Both class I and class II loci were covered by HLA typing, at four-digit resolution. The number of donors typed differed by locus, with about 629-630 for A, B, C, DRB1 and DQB1, more than 500 for DQA1, over 600 for DPA1, and under 490 for DPB1. About five DR-DQ haplotypes were treated as single units for association and clustering because of strong linkage in the cohort. On average, around 230,000 unique TCR beta nucleotide sequences were sequenced per donor among about 400 genotyped donors of the cohort, with roughly a sixth of those sequences being non-productive. General conclusions and limits of the study: When HLA alleles, especially DR and DQ, strongly co-occurred, attributing TCR associations to individual alleles was difficult. Several of the top co-occurrence clusters appeared to be linked to parvovirus B19, influenza, CMV and Epstein-Barr virus, according to a later analysis. CMV serostatus was the only immune exposure information available for the cohort. A further reported finding was that TCR beta sequences accurately predicted the HLA-A and HLA-B alleles for most subjects in the first cohort. The study gave a list of some 150 TCR beta chains associated with cytomegalovirus. A cluster of highly shared sequence variants was judged likely to be a technical artifact of the sequencing pipeline. In a later analysis, HLA-associated TCR beta chains showed more clonal expansion and lower generation probabilities than non-associated chains that were equally common. In a later genetic analysis, a missense DCLRE1C variant was associated with V-gene and J-gene trimming of TCR beta chains, and the association was replicated in an independent cohort. In this cohort, only TCR beta chains were sequenced, and detectable features were limited by the absence of alpha or paired-chain data. Broadly in line with IMGT annotations, most TCR beta V segments showed up in productive rearrangements about 87% or about 30% of the time in an earlier analysis of a few hundred of the donors. Presence/absence analyses assumed roughly uniform sequencing depth across donors, an assumption that may not hold. In vitro tests confirmed that three of the cytomegalovirus-associated TCR beta chains recognize cytomegalovirus antigens. A later analysis associated 16,951 TCR beta sequences with specific HLA alleles at a false discovery rate of 0.05. Because some donors lacked HLA typing at each locus, the association tests relied only on the typed subset. Most TCR sequences were observed very rarely across donors, whereas some public TCRs were present in many individuals. The earlier analysis of approximately 560 of the donors excluded roughly 16 rarely observed V segments, including chromosome 9 orphons, because counts were too low. According to a later analysis, most CMV-associated TCR beta chains appeared to be HLA-restricted, and the HLA associations seemed to be driven largely by CMV exposure. In both the original and validation cohorts, the classifier was reported to diagnose cytomegalovirus status with high specificity and sensitivity. Linkage disequilibrium might explain the correlated functional status among segregating V segments, but an unknown experimental factor could not be ruled out. According to a later analysis, TCR association rates differed among HLA loci, with DRB1 alleles showing the most associated TCRs and HLA-C alleles showing the fewest. According to a later genetic analysis, donors in an Asian-associated ancestry cluster had fewer N-insertions in productive TCRs than the approximately 630-donor mean. It was suggested by the authors that the approach could potentially be generalized to other disease states and immunological phenotypes.

In this sample, this clone turned up a few times. It lacks a known antigen. Per-nucleotide qualities are absent, and no much larger clonotype sits a single base away. The protocol used for the library was the immunoSEQ multiplex PCR assay. For the multiplex PCR, a mixture combining 60 forward primers for TCR Vbeta segments and 13 reverse primers for TCR Jbeta segments was used. Amplification of the CDR3 region of rearranged TCR beta genes was performed with a multiplex PCR assay on genomic DNA. The Illumina HiSeq System was used to sequence the amplified TCR beta libraries as 87-base-pair reads. Per the authors' processing: A later analysis counted about 76 million unique TCR beta chains across the 690 or so repertoires, and approximately 11 million of these chains were shared by at least two donors. To remove PCR and sequencing errors, raw reads were error-corrected and collapsed into unique sequences using a nearest-neighbor algorithm that merged closely related sequences. CDR3 sequences were aligned to IMGT reference sequences to assign V, D and J gene segments. For a sequence to be retained, a match of at least six nucleotides to both a V gene segment and a J gene segment was required. A rearrangement was called productive if the CDR3 had no stop codons and remained in frame with V and J, and every other rearrangement was called non-productive. CDR3 was defined according to IMGT convention as the region running from the second conserved V-encoded cysteine to the conserved J-encoded phenylalanine. Sequences without an unambiguous match to a single V gene segment were excluded from the earlier analysis of 450 to 650 of the donors. An earlier analysis of under 750 of the donors called V segments functional above 56.7% productive rearrangements and segregating when the between-donor standard deviation exceeded 5%. To diagnose cytomegalovirus status from the catalog of TCR beta chain sequences, a statistical classification framework was built. In a later analysis, TCR nucleotide sequences were compared against IMGT/GENE-DB human TR gene sequences so that V and J genes could be assigned. Using the TCRdist pipeline, a later analysis assigned CDR3 sequences along with most-parsimonious VDJ recombination scenarios. In a later analysis, every TCR beta chain was defined by the combination of its CDR3 amino acid sequence and its V-gene family, and reads without a unique V-gene family were dropped. As a way to deal with suspected cross-contamination and a sequencing artifact, a later analysis dropped over 550 nucleotide sequences that were highly shared and had low generation probability. In a later analysis, a clonal expansion index for each public chain was calculated from normalized within-repertoire ranks of inferred template counts. In a later analysis, generation probabilities were computed with a VDJ recombination model fitted to out-of-frame rearrangements, and the resulting probabilities were checked against IGoR. Hypergeometric tests were used in a later analysis to score TCR-TCR, TCR-HLA and TCR-CMV co-occurrence, with a repertoire-size bias correction applied to the TCR pairs. To estimate false discovery rates, a later analysis permuted the HLA or CMV assignments 20 times. In a later analysis, co-occurring TCRs were grouped with DBSCAN, and TCRdist sequence similarity was added when clustering was performed within HLA-allele-positive subsets. Co-occurrence clustering excluded repertoires with fewer than 30,000 or more than 120,000 public chains, plus five with anomalous nucleotide sharing. TCRdb carries this immuneACCESS record with in-frame sequences only. Its versions omit some clonotypes, under half of them owing to an unresolved V gene in the studies checked, with the rest unexplained. V and J calls and clone size are those listed in that table; D and trimming were worked out from the DNA. Present in this sample are roughly 130,000 clones, 80% to 90% of which were seen just once. The ten most abundant clones make up approximately 10% of the sample.

In total, about 650 healthy bone marrow donors made up the cohort. Cohort members were all nominally healthy when sampled, although unrecorded immune exposures were likely present. The donor was CMV seropositive and belonged to the group of 250 to 300 seropositive cohort members. A peripheral blood sample was collected from each donor, and TCR beta sequencing was performed on peripheral blood mononuclear cells. The Qiagen DNeasy Blood Extraction Kit was used to extract genomic DNA from the blood cell samples. The sequence came from a male donor in good health and CMV-seropositive. Sequenced input: PBMCs.

The CDR3 protein: CASSPDWSSYNEQFF. The nucleotide sequence is TGCGCCAGCAGCCCGGACTGGAGCTCCTACAATGAGCAGTTCTTC. The V gene is TRBV4-3 and the J gene is TRBJ2-1; a weak D assignment points to TRBD2 (5 bases agree). The V end loses 4 bases and the J end loses 0 bases, and a stretch of 10 bases separates them. The germline V gene yields LGHNA for CDR1 and YSLEER for CDR2. The CDR3 sequence holds 15 residues, the cysteine and phenylalanine included. Only the CDR3 DNA stays, 45 bases, in frame from base 1.